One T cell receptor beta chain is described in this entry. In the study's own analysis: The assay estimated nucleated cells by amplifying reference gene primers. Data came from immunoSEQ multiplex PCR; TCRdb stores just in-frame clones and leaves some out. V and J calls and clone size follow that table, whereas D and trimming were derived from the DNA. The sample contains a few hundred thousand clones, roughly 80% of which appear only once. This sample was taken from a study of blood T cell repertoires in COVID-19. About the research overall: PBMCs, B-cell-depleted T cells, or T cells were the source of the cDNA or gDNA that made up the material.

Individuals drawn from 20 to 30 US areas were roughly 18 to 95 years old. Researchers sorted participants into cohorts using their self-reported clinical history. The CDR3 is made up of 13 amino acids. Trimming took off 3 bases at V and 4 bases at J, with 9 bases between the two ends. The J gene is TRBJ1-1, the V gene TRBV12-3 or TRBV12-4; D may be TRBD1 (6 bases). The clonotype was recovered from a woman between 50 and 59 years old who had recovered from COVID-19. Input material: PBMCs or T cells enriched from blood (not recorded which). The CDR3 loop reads CASSFIRGTEAFF. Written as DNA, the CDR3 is TGTGCCAGCAGTTTTATCAGGGGCACTGAAGCTTTCTTT.